This entry lists 4 T cell receptor beta chains sequenced from one sample in a study of blood T cells in healthy people across ages (dated by TCRdb to between 2014 and 2017). Receptor libraries were prepared by 5' RACE. Sequencing used an Illumina HiSeq 2500. A second PCR of about 6 to 11 cycles was performed with a sample-barcoded 5' primer and a J-beta primer mix. TCRdb reprocessing: public reads trimmed at Q25 with fastp, clones called with MiXCR, in-frame beta chains kept. Each record represents a unique CDR3 protein, reported with the most common genes and DNA among its rows. Counted in this sample were some 1.6 million distinct CDR3 sequences; 30% to 35% of them appeared once. About 11% of the sample comes from the top ten. Input material: blood. Receptors originate from a woman in her twenties or thirties in good health.

The chain employs TRBV25-1 and TRBJ1-1, with no clear D. Germline values: CDR1 MGHDK, CDR2 SYGVNS. Trimming took 1 base from V and 0 from J, leaving 3 bases between them. The CDR3 is 13 residues long. The CDR3 region is CASSELLNTEAFF. The CDR3 nucleotides read TGTGCCAGCAGTGAATTGTTGAACACTGAAGCTTTCTTT.

This clonotype was detected a few times. The chain is built from TRBV6-5 and TRBJ2-3; D gene ambiguous. Germline CDR1 MNHEY, CDR2 SVGAGI. The V end was cut by 6 bases, the J end by 4 bases, with 11 bases between. The CDR3 is made up of 13 amino acids. Here the CDR3 DNA reads TGTGCCAGCAGCCGGGCCATCTCAGATACGCAGTATTTT. Its translation is CASSRAISDTQYF.

The chain recombines TRBV20-1 with TRBJ2-5; D remains unclear. Germline CDR1 and CDR2: DFQATT and SNEGSKA (reference sequence). Trimming stripped 5 bases from V and 3 bases from J, with 16 bases between. This CDR3 comprises 14 residues. The CDR3 is CSAWGRAFKETQYF. CDR3 nucleotides: TGCAGTGCTTGGGGAAGGGCATTTAAAGAGACCCAGTACTTC.

The rearrangement links TRBV9 to TRBJ2-1; TRBD2 matches at 12 bases. The V gene's germline CDR1 is SGDLS and CDR2 YYNGEE. J lost 6 bases, V lost 3 bases, and 4 bases had no gene match. CDR3 size: 15 residues. The CDR3 DNA sequence: TGTGCCAGCAGCGACACTAGCGGGAGGTTCAATGAGCAGTTCTTC. Amino acid sequence: CASSDTSGRFNEQFF.